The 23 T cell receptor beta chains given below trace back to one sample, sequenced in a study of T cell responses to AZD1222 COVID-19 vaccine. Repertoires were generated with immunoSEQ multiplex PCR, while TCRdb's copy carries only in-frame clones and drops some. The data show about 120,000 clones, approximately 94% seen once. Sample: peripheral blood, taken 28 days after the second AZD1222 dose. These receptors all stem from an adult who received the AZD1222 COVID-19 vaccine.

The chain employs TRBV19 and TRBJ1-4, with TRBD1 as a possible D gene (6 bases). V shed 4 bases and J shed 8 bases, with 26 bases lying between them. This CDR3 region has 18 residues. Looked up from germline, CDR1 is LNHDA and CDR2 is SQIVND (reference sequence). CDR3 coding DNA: TGTGCCAGTAGTAGCTTAATCATAAGGGACACTCGACGGGAAAAACTGTTTTTT. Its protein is CASSSLIIRDTRREKLFF.

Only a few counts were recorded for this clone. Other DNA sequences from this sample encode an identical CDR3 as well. CDR3 DNA sequence: TGCGCCAGCAGCTTGGGAGACAGGGGCTATGGCTACACCTTC. Protein sequence: CASSLGDRGYGYTF. The J gene is TRBJ1-2, the V gene TRBV5-1; 8 nucleotides match TRBD1. CDR3 length: 14 amino acids. V lost 0 bases and J lost 4; bases outside the gene matches: 2. In germline, CDR1 is SGHRS, CDR2 YFSETQ.

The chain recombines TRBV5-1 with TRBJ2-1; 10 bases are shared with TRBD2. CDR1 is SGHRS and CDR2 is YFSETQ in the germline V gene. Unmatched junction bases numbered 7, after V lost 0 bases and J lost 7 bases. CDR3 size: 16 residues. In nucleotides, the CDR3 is TGCGCCAGCAGCTTGGGCGGAGCGGGGGGGCCTAATGAGCAGTTCTTC. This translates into CASSLGGAGGPNEQFF.

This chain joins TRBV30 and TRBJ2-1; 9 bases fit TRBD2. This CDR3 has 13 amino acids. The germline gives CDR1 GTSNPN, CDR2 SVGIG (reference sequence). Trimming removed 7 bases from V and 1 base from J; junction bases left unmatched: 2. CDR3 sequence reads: CASSGESYNEQFF. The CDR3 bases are TGTGCCTCTAGCGGGGAATCCTACAATGAGCAGTTCTTC.

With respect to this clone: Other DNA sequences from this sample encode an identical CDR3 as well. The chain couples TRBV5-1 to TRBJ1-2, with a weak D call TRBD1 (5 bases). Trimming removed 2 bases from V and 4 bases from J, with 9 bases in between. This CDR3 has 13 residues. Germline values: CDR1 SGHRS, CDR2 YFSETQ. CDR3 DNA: TGCGCCAGCAGCTTAAGGGGAAGCTATGGCTACACCTTC. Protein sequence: CASSLRGSYGYTF.

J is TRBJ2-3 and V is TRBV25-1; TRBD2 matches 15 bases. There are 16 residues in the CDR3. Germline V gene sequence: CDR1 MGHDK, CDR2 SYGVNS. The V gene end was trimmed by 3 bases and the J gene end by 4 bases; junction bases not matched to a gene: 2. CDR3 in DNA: TGTGCCAGCAGTGATTGGACTAGCGGGAGGGCAGATACGCAGTATTTT. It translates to CASSDWTSGRADTQYF.

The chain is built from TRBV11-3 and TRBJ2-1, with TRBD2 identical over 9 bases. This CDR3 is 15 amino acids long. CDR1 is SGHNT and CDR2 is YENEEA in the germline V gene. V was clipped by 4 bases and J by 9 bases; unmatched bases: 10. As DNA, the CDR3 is TGTGCCAGCAGCTCCCGGGCGGGAGGGCCTTCTGAGCAGTTCTTC. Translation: CASSSRAGGPSEQFF.

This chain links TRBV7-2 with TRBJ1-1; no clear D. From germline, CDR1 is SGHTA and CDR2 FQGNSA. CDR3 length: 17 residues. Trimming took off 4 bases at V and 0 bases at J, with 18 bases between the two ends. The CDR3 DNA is TGTGCCAGCAGCTCACCGGCGGATTCTCCTTTGAACACTGAAGCTTTCTTT. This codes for CASSSPADSPLNTEAFF.

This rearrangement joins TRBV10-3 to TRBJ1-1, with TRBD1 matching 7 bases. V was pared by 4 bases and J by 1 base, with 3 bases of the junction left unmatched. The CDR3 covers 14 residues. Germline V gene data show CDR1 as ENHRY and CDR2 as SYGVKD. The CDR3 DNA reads TGTGCCATCAGTGTAGAGGGGGCGAACACTGAAGCTTTCTTT. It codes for CAISVEGANTEAFF.

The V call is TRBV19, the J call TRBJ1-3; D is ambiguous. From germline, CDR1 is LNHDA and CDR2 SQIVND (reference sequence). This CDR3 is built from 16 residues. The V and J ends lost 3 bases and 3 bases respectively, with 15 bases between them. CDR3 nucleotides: TGTGCCAGTAGTATCAACGGGGATGGAATTGGAAACACCATATATTTT. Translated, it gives CASSINGDGIGNTIYF. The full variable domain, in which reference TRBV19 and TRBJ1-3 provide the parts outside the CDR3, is DGGITQSPKYLFRKEGQNVTLSCEQNLNHDAMYWYRQDPGQGLRLIYYSQIVNDFQKGDIAEGYSVSREKKESFPLTVTSAQKNPTAFYLCASSINGDGIGNTIYFGEGSWLTVV.

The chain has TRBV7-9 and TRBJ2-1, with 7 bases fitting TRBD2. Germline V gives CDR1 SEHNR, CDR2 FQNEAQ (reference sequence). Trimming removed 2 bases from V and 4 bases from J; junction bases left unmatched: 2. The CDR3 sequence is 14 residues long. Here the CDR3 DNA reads TGTGCCAGCAGCTTACGGGAGGTATACAATGAGCAGTTCTTC. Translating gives CASSLREVYNEQFF.

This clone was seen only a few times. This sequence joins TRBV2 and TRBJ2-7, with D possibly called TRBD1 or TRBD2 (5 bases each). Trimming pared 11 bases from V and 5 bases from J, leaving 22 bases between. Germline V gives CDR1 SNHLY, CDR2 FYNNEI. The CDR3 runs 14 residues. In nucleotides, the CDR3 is TGTGCCTCCCGTGGTCCCCAGGGAGTCGACGAGCAGTACTTC. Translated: CASRGPQGVDEQYF. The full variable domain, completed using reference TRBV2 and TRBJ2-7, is EPEVTQTPSHQVTQMGQEVILRCVPISNHLYFYWYRQILGQKVEFLVSFYNNEISEKSEIFDDQFSVERPDGSNFTLKIRSTKLEDSAMYFCASRGPQGVDEQYFGPGTRLTVT.

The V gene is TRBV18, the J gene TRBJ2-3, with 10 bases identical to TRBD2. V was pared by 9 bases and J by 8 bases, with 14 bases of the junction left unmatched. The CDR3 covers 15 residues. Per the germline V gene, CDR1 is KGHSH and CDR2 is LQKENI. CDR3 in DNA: TGTGCCAGTTCATCCACTAGCGGGACCCGGGGTACGCAGTATTTT. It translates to CASSSTSGTRGTQYF.

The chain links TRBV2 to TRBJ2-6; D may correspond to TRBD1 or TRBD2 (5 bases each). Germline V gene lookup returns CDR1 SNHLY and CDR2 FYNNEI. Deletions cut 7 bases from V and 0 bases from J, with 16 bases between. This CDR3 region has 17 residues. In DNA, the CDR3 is TGTGCCAGCACCTCGGGGCCTCTAAACTCTGGGGCCAACGTCCTGACTTTC. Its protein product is CASTSGPLNSGANVLTF.

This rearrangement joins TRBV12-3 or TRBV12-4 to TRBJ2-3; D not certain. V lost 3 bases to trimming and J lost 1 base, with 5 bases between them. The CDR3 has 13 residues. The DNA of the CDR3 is TGTGCCAGCAGTTTCGAGGGCACAGATACGCAGTATTTT. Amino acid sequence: CASSFEGTDTQYF.

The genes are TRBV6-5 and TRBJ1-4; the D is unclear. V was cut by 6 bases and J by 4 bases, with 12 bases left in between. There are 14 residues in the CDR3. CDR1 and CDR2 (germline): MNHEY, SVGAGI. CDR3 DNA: TGTGCCAGCAGCCCCGTTGTCCGTAATGAAAAACTGTTTTTT. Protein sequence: CASSPVVRNEKLFF.

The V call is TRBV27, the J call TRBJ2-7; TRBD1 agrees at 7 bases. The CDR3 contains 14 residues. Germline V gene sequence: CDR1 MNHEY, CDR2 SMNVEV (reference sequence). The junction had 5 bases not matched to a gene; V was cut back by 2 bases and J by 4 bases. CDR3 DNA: TGTGCCAGCAGTTTAACCGGGACAGCTTACGAGCAGTACTTC. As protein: CASSLTGTAYEQYF.

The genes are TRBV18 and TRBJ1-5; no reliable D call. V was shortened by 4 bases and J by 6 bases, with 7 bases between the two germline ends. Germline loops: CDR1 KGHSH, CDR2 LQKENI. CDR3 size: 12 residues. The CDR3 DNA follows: TGTGCCAGCTCACTCGAGGGTCAGCCCCAGCATTTT. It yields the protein CASSLEGQPQHF.

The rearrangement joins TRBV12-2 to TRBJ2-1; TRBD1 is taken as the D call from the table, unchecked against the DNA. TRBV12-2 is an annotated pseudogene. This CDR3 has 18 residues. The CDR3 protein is CASRLAFPDRHLYNEQFF. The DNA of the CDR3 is TGTGCAAGTCGCTTAGCTTTCCCTGACAGGCACCTTTACAATGAGCAGTTCTTC.

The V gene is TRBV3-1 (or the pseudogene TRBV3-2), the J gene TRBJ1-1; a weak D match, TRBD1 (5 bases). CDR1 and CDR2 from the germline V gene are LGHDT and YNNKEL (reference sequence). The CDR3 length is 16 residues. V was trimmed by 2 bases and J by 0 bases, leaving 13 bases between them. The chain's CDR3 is CASSQSSAGLNTEAFF. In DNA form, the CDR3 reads TGTGCCAGCAGCCAATCTTCCGCAGGGCTGAACACTGAAGCTTTCTTT.

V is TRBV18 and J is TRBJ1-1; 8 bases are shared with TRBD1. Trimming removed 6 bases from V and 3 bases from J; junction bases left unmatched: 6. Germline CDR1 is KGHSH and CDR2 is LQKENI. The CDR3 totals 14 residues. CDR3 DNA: TGTGCCAGCTCGCCCAGGGGGCATGACACTGAAGCTTTCTTT. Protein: CASSPRGHDTEAFF.

The chain's CDR3 is CASSQGGQGNTEAFF. CDR3 nucleotide sequence: TGCGCCAGCAGCCAAGGTGGACAGGGGAACACTGAAGCTTTCTTT. The gene calls are TRBV4-3 and TRBJ1-1, with 8 bases that match TRBD1. The CDR3 has 15 residues. Germline V lookup: CDR1 LGHNA, CDR2 YSLEER. With 1 base clipped from V and 1 base from J, the junction kept 2 bases outside the gene matches.

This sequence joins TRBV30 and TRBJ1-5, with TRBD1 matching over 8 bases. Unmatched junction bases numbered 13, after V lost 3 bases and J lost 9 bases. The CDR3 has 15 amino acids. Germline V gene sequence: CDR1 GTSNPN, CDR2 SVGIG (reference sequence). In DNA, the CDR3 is TGTGCCTGGAGACGGGGAGGCACAGGGGGTGGGCCCCAGCATTTT. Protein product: CAWRRGGTGGGPQHF.